This T cell receptor beta chain was profiled in a study of blood T cell repertoires in COVID-19. Overall study context: Italy, Spain and the United States were the sources of the convalescent and acute COVID-19 samples. T cells, B-cell-depleted T cells, or PBMCs provided the cDNA or gDNA that served as material.

In this sample, this clone turned up many times. With V trimmed by 2 bases and J by 4 bases, 17 bases remained unmatched. The CDR3 runs to 19 residues. The V gene's germline CDR1 is MGHRA and CDR2 YSYEKL. Authors' methods: How many nucleated cells were present was estimated from reference gene primer amplification. The table came from immunoSEQ multiplex PCR; TCRdb's copy has only in-frame clones and leaves some out. V and J calls and clone size come straight from that table; D and trimming were deduced from the DNA. The data hold some 170,000 clones, with about 86% observed a single time. Sequencing was done on a sample of peripheral blood. This rearrangement joins TRBV4-1 to TRBJ2-5; TRBD2 matches at 9 bases. The clonotype comes from a woman older than 75 with acute or convalescent COVID-19. The CDR3 here is CASSQFGLAGLAQRETQYF. DNA of the CDR3: TGCGCCAGCAGCCAATTTGGTCTAGCGGGACTAGCCCAAAGAGAGACCCAGTACTTC.